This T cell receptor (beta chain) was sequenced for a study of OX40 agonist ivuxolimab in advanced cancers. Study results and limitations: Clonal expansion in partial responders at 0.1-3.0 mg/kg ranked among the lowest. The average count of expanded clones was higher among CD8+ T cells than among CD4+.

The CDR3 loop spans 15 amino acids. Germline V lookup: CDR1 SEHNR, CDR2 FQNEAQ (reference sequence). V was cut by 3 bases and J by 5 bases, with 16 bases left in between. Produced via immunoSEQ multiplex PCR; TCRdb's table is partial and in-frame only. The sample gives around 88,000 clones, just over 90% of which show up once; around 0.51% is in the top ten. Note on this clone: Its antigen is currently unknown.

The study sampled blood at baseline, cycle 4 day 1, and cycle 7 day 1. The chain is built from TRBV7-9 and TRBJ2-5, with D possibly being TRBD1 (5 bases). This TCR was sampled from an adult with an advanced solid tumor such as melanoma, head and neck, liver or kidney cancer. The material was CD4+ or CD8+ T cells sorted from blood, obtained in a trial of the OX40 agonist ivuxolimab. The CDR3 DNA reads TGTGCCAGCAGCTTCACACAGGCATTGAAGGAGACCCAGTACTTC. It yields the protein CASSFTQALKETQYF.